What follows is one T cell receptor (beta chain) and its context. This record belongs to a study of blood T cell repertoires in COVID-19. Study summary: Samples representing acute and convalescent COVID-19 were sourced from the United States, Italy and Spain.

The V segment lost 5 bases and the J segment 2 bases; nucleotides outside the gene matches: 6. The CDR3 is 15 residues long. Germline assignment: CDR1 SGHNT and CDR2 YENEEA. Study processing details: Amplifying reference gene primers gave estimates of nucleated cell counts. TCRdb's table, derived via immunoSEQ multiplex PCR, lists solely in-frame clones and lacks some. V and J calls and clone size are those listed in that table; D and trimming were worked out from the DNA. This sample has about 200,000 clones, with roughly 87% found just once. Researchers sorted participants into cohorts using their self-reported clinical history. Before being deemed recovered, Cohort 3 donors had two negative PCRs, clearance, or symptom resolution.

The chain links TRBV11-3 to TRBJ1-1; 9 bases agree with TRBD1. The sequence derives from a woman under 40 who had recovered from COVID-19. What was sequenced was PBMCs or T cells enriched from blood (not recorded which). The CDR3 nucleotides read TGTGCCAGCAGCCCAAAGGGACAGGGAAACACTGAAGCTTTCTTT. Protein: CASSPKGQGNTEAFF.